Listed here are 25 T cell receptor beta chains from one sample, sequenced in a study of shared clonotypes between healthy human individuals. Sequencing was performed with immunoSEQ multiplex PCR; in TCRdb, only in-frame clones are kept and a portion is missing. The repertoire holds fewer than 850,000 clones, 60% to 80% seen once, with around 1.8% in the top ten. The sample taken for sequencing was memory CD4+ T cells sorted from blood. Indicated subset: CD45RA-negative fraction. All receptors derive from a woman aged 30 to 39 in good health.

The rearrangement joins TRBV7-3 to TRBJ1-1; no definite D call. The CDR3 length is 16 residues. Germline V lookup: CDR1 SGHTA, CDR2 FQGTGA. The V end was cut by 5 bases, the J end by 1 base, with 17 bases between. The CDR3 spells CASSRNGRLRNTEAFF. Written as DNA, the CDR3 is TGTGCCAGCAGCCGTAACGGACGGCTAAGGAACACTGAAGCTTTCTTT.

V gene TRBV10-3 combines with J gene TRBJ2-7; no firm D call. The ends were cut back, 0 bases at V and 3 bases at J, with 15 bases in the middle. This CDR3 spans 16 amino acids. Germline CDR1 is ENHRY and CDR2 is SYGVKD. The CDR3, as DNA: TGTGCCATCAGTGAGTCCCAAACCAGACGGAGCTACGAGCAGTACTTC. It translates to CAISESQTRRSYEQYF.

This clone was found once. The CDR3 DNA reads as TGTGCCATCAGTGAGAAGCGGGACTACTACGAGCAGTACTTC. This codes for CAISEKRDYYEQYF. The chain joins TRBV10-3 to TRBJ2-7, with TRBD2 matching 7 bases. V shed 2 bases and J 3 bases; nucleotides not matched to a gene: 4. CDR1 and CDR2 (germline): ENHRY, SYGVKD. CDR3 length: 14 amino acids.

V usage is TRBV18 and J usage is TRBJ2-1, with TRBD2 matching 14 bases. Germline V gene data show CDR1 as KGHSH and CDR2 as LQKENI. Germline trimming cut 3 bases from V and 4 bases from J; bases unmatched to any gene: 8. This CDR3 comprises 18 residues. CDR3 protein: CASSPPGTSGSPYNEQFF. Here the CDR3 DNA reads TGTGCCAGCTCACCGCCCGGGACTAGCGGGAGCCCTTACAATGAGCAGTTCTTC. Based on the CDR3 plus reference TRBV18 and TRBJ2-1, the full variable domain is NAGVMQNPRHLVRRRGQEARLRCSPMKGHSHVYWYRQLPEEGLKFMVYLQKENIIDESGMPKERFSAEFPKEGPSILRIQQVVRGDSAAYFCASSPPGTSGSPYNEQFFGPGTRLTVL.

The chain links TRBV14 to TRBJ2-3; tentatively, D is TRBD1 or TRBD2 (6 bases each). The CDR3 is made up of 15 amino acids. Trimming cost V 2 bases and J 0 bases, with 9 bases left between them. In germline, CDR1 is SGHDN, CDR2 FVKESK. CDR3 coding DNA: TGTGCCAGCAGCCAATGGGGGGCTAGCACAGATACGCAGTATTTT. Translated, it gives CASSQWGASTDTQYF.

V and J are TRBV7-2 and TRBJ2-1; TRBD2 agrees at 7 bases. The junction had 7 bases not matched to a gene; V was cut back by 3 bases and J by 5 bases. CDR1 is SGHTA, CDR2 FQGNSA, per germline. This CDR3 spans 15 amino acids. CDR3 sequence: CASSFGGSGHNEQFF. CDR3 in DNA: TGTGCCAGCAGCTTTGGCGGGAGTGGTCACAATGAGCAGTTCTTC.

The V gene is TRBV6-1, the J gene TRBJ2-3; 10 bases are a match to TRBD1. The CDR3 is 15 amino acids. After removal of 7 bases from V and 5 bases from J, the junction contained 9 bases not matched to a gene. The germline gives CDR1 MNHNS, CDR2 SASEGT. In nucleotides, the CDR3 is TGTGCCAGCACCCCCGACAGGGGGCTTGGAGATACGCAGTATTTT. As protein: CASTPDRGLGDTQYF.

This clone appeared a single time. The chain joins TRBV11-2 to TRBJ2-7, with 9 bases fitting TRBD1. This CDR3 spans 15 amino acids. The ends lost 6 bases at V and 2 bases at J; junction bases unmatched: 8. Germline CDR1 is SGHAT and CDR2 is FQNNGV. CDR3 bases: TGTGCCAGCAGAGAACCGGGACAGGGTACCTACGAGCAGTACTTC. This codes for CASREPGQGTYEQYF. Full variable domain (rest looked up from reference TRBV11-2 and TRBJ2-7): EAGVAQSPRYKIIEKRQSVAFWCNPISGHATLYWYQQILGQGPKLLIQFQNNGVVDDSQLPKDRFSAERLKGVDSTLKIQPAKLEDSAVYLCASREPGQGTYEQYFGPGTRLTVT.

The gene calls are TRBV11-3 and TRBJ2-3; weak D call: TRBD1 (5 bases). The CDR3 covers 16 residues. V lost 2 bases to trimming and J lost 2 bases, with 14 bases between them. Germline values: CDR1 SGHNT, CDR2 YENEEA. The CDR3 loop is CASSLTVLGVTDTQYF. The CDR3 nucleotides are TGTGCCAGCAGCTTAACTGTCTTAGGGGTCACAGATACGCAGTATTTT.

This clone was detected ten times or more. This chain links TRBV9 with TRBJ2-1; D could derive from TRBD1 or TRBD2 (5 bases each). Trimming shortened V by 7 bases and J by 9 bases, and 20 bases separated the two germline ends. The CDR3 loop spans 14 amino acids. Germline values: CDR1 SGDLS, CDR2 YYNGEE. The CDR3 nucleotides read TGTGCCAGCCAACGTGGGGACCCTTTTGGTGAGCAGTTCTTC. Translated, it gives CASQRGDPFGEQFF.

This clone occurred once. This sequence joins TRBV28 and TRBJ1-5; tentative D call: TRBD1 (5 bases). Germline loops: CDR1 MDHEN, CDR2 SYDVKM. CDR3 length equals 13 residues. V gave up 9 bases and J gave up 2 bases, with 11 bases separating them. Written as DNA, the CDR3 is TGTGCCAGTGGGGCGGCGGGCAATCAGCCCCAGCATTTT. As protein: CASGAAGNQPQHF.

This chain connects TRBV2 to TRBJ2-6; the match to TRBD2 covers 10 bases. The CDR3 is made up of 16 amino acids. The V gene's germline CDR1 is SNHLY and CDR2 FYNNEI. Germline trimming cut 9 bases from V and 0 bases from J; bases unmatched to any gene: 5. CDR3 nucleotides: TGTGCCAGGGGGACTAGCGCAAACTCTGGGGCCAACGTCCTGACTTTC. Protein sequence: CARGTSANSGANVLTF. Looking up the rest from reference TRBV2 and TRBJ2-6 gives the full variable domain: EPEVTQTPSHQVTQMGQEVILRCVPISNHLYFYWYRQILGQKVEFLVSFYNNEISEKSEIFDDQFSVERPDGSNFTLKIRSTKLEDSAMYFCARGTSANSGANVLTFGAGSRLTVL.

The chain has TRBV19 and TRBJ1-5, with a tentative D call TRBD1 (6 bases). This CDR3 has 17 residues. In germline, CDR1 is LNHDA, CDR2 SQIVND (reference sequence). V was trimmed by 7 bases and J by 2 bases, leaving 21 bases between them. CDR3 DNA sequence: TGTGCCAGTACTCTCGCACAGGGCGTAAGGGGCAATCAGCCCCAGCATTTT. It codes for CASTLAQGVRGNQPQHF.

The chain combines TRBV5-4 with TRBJ2-7, with 11 bases lining up with TRBD2. The length of the CDR3 is 15 residues. In germline, CDR1 is SGHNT, CDR2 YYREEE (reference sequence). V shed 2 bases and J 2 bases; nucleotides not matched to a gene: 3. DNA for the CDR3: TGTGCCAGCAGCTTCAGTAGCGGGAGGGCCTACGAGCAGTACTTC. Protein sequence: CASSFSSGRAYEQYF.

This clone has just a few counts. The chain joins TRBV10-3 to TRBJ2-3; unclear D gene. The V gene's germline CDR1 is ENHRY and CDR2 SYGVKD. Trimming cost V 4 bases and J 6 bases, with 11 bases left between them. CDR3 size: 13 residues. CDR3 in amino acids: CAISVMVGDTQYF. In DNA, the CDR3 is TGTGCCATCAGTGTTATGGTGGGGGATACGCAGTATTTT.

V gene TRBV5-8 combines with J gene TRBJ1-5; 7 nucleotides match TRBD1. There are 14 residues in the CDR3. V lost 0 bases to trimming and J lost 7 bases; unmatched junction nucleotides: 4. Germline CDR1 is SGHTS and CDR2 is YDEGEE. CDR3 bases: TGTGCCAGCAGCTTGGACAGGGGTAGACAGCCCCAGCATTTT. Protein product: CASSLDRGRQPQHF. Combining the CDR3 with reference TRBV5-8 and TRBJ1-5 gives the whole variable domain EAGVTQSPTHLIKTRGQQATLRCSPISGHTSVYWYQQALGLGLQFLLWYDEGEERNRGNFPPRFSGRQFPNYSSELNVNALELEDSALYLCASSLDRGRQPQHFGDGTRLSIL.

This rearrangement joins TRBV21-1 to TRBJ1-5; the table calls TRBD1, which could not be checked here. TRBV21-1 is a pseudogene locus. The CDR3 totals 15 residues. The chain's CDR3 is CAIRDRLCSNQPQHF. The CDR3 DNA reads TGTGCCATCCGGGACAGGCTGTGTAGCAATCAGCCCCAGCATTTT.

Remarks on this clone: The junction and the germline gene differ at one end; a read error may be behind it. The chain joins TRBV6-1 to TRBJ1-2; TRBD1 is a possible D gene (5 bases). The CDR3 loop spans 12 amino acids. Germline CDR1 MNHNS, CDR2 SASEGT. The CDR3 protein is CASSDREYDYTF. The DNA of the CDR3 is TGTGCCAGCAGTGACAGGGAGTATGACTACACCTTC.

The chain uses TRBV10-3 and TRBJ2-7; D perhaps matches TRBD1 (6 bases). Trimming took 0 bases from V and 3 from J, leaving 6 bases between them. Germline-derived CDR1 and CDR2 are ENHRY and SYGVKD. CDR3 length: 13 residues. CDR3 protein: CAISESGHYEQYF. CDR3 sequence (DNA): TGTGCCATCAGTGAGTCGGGACACTACGAGCAGTACTTC.

This chain joins TRBV4-2 and TRBJ2-3; 8 nucleotides match TRBD2. The V gene end was trimmed by 3 bases and the J gene end by 2 bases; junction bases not matched to a gene: 1. Germline CDR1 LGHNA, CDR2 YNFKEQ. This CDR3 is 14 amino acids long. The CDR3: CASSQGLVTDTQYF. The DNA for the CDR3 is TGTGCCAGCAGCCAGGGACTAGTCACAGATACGCAGTATTTT.

The genes are TRBV2 and TRBJ2-7; 10 positions match TRBD1. The length of the CDR3 is 15 residues. The V gene end was trimmed by 3 bases and the J gene end by 6 bases; junction bases not matched to a gene: 8. Germline-derived CDR1 and CDR2 are SNHLY and FYNNEI. CDR3 protein: CASSDFVGTGAEQYF. CDR3 coding DNA: TGTGCCAGCAGTGACTTCGTCGGGACAGGGGCCGAGCAGTACTTC.

The CDR3: CAPRHSSNYGYTF. CDR3 in DNA: TGCGCCCCCCGCCATTCGTCTAACTATGGCTACACCTTC. The V call is TRBV23-1, the J call TRBJ1-2; D is uncertain. TRBV23-1 is reported as an ORF; its role is uncertain. The CDR3 has 13 residues. The V end was cut by 11 bases, the J end by 0 bases, with 13 bases between.

The V and J genes are TRBV28 and TRBJ1-2, with D possibly TRBD1 on 5 matching bases. Germline values: CDR1 MDHEN, CDR2 SYDVKM. With 2 bases removed from V and 4 bases from J, the gap between germline ends came to 11 bases. CDR3 length: 14 amino acids. The CDR3 sequence: CASSLAERGYGYTF. As DNA, the CDR3 is TGTGCCAGCAGTTTAGCAGAGAGGGGCTATGGCTACACCTTC.

V is TRBV2 and J is TRBJ1-5; D gene ambiguous. This CDR3 has 15 residues. Germline CDR1 SNHLY, CDR2 FYNNEI. Trimming took 3 bases from V and 6 from J, leaving 15 bases between them. CDR3 amino acids: CASSDARGESQPQHF. CDR3 nucleotides: TGTGCCAGCAGTGACGCCCGGGGTGAGTCTCAGCCCCAGCATTTT.

This clone was seen only a few times. The J gene is TRBJ1-1, the V gene TRBV15; D perhaps matches TRBD1 (5 bases). CDR1 and CDR2 from the germline V gene are LNHNV and YYDKDF (reference sequence). The CDR3 contains 14 residues. Trimming pared 0 bases from V and 5 bases from J, leaving 10 bases between. CDR3 DNA sequence: TGTGCCACCAGCAGAGACAGGGTCCGGACTGAAGCTTTCTTT. It is translated as CATSRDRVRTEAFF.